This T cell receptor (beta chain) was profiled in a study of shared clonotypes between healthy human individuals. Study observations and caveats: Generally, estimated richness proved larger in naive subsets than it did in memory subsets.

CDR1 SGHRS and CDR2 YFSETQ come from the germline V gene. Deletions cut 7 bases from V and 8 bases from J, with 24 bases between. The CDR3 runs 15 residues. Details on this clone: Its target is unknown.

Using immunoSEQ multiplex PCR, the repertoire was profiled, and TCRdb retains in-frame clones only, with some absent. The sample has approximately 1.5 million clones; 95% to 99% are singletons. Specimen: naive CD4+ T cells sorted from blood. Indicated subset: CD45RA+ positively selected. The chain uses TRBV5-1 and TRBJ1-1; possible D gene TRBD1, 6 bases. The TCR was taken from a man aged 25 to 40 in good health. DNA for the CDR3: TGCGCCAGCGCCCCCCAGGGGAGTGGCGCTTGGGAAGCTTTCTTT. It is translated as CASAPQGSGAWEAFF.